The 3 T cell receptor beta chains listed next were all sequenced from one sample in a study of blood T cells in healthy people across ages. Alongside a J-beta primer mix, a sample-barcoded 5' primer served in a second PCR lasting about 7 to 11 cycles. TCRdb reprocessed the 5' RACE reads via MiXCR and lists one record per CDR3 protein. The sample lists around 1,900,000 distinct CDR3 sequences, around 42% seen once, with roughly 23% in the top ten. The sample taken for sequencing was blood. All receptors derive from a human donor in good health.

This clonotype has more than one count but fewer than ten. This chain links TRBV6-5 with TRBJ1-6; D gene unclear. The V end was cut by 0 bases, the J end by 6 bases, with 12 bases between. Per the germline V gene, CDR1 is MNHEY and CDR2 is SVGAGI. The length of the CDR3 is 16 residues. The CDR3: CASSYSTEWGNSPLHF. The CDR3 DNA follows: TGTGCCAGCAGTTACTCGACGGAGTGGGGTAATTCACCCCTCCACTTT.

The rearrangement links TRBV7-2 to TRBJ1-2; D is unclear. Germline V gives CDR1 SGHTA, CDR2 FQGNSA. V lost 1 base and J 4 bases, leaving 10 bases between the germline ends. The CDR3 extends over 14 amino acids. The CDR3 nucleotides are TGTGCCAGCAGCTTAGTTCATGGGTCCTATGGCTACACCTTC. Translating it yields CASSLVHGSYGYTF.

CDR3 sequence: CASSLAGEISYEQYF. The CDR3 DNA reads as TGTGCCAGCAGTCTAGCGGGGGAAATCTCCTACGAGCAGTACTTC. The rearrangement links TRBV4-2 to TRBJ2-7; 10 nucleotides line up with TRBD2. CDR3 length: 15 residues. Germline V gene sequence: CDR1 LGHNA, CDR2 YNFKEQ. With 6 bases clipped from V and 0 bases from J, the junction kept 5 bases outside the gene matches.